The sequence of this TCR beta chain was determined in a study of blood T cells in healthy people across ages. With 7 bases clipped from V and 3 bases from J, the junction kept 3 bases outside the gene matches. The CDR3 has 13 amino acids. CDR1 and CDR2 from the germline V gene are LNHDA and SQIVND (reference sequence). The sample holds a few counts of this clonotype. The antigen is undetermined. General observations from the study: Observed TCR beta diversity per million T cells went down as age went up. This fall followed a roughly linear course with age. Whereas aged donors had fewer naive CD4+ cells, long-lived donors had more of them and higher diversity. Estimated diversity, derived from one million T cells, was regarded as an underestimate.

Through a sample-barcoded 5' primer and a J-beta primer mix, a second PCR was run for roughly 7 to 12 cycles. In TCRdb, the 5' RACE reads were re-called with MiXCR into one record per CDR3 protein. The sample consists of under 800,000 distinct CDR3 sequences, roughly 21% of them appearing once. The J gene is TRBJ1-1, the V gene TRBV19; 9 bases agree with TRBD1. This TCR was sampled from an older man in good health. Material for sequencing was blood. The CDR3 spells CASIRDRDTEAFF. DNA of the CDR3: TGTGCCAGTATAAGGGACAGGGACACTGAAGCTTTCTTT.